This T cell receptor (beta chain) derives from a study of identical twins. The trim removed 5 bases at V and 4 bases at J, leaving 2 bases unmatched. The CDR3 runs to 12 residues. The germline V gene has CDR1 SEHNR and CDR2 FQNEAQ (reference sequence). MiXCR was run by TCRdb on the 5' RACE reads, yielding one entry per CDR3 protein. The table records about 530,000 distinct CDR3 sequences, under 25% of them present only once. At least ten counts were recorded for this clonotype. This same sample was also taken into another study, of yellow fever vaccine responses in identical twins.

This chain connects TRBV7-9 to TRBJ2-7; 7 bases match TRBD1. This receptor was identified in a woman between 18 and 29 years old in good health. The sample taken for sequencing was CD4+ T cells sorted from blood. The CDR3 region has the DNA TGTGCCAGCAGCCCGACAGGGTACGAGCAGTACTTC. Translated, it gives CASSPTGYEQYF.